This entry is about one T cell receptor (beta chain). The sample comes from a study of control samples from healthy donors and cancer patients. Trimming removed 6 bases from V and 0 bases from J, with 8 bases in between. Looked up from germline, CDR1 is MDHEN and CDR2 is SYDVKM. The CDR3 has 13 amino acids. Generated by immunoSEQ multiplex PCR, the TCRdb table keeps only in-frame clones and is missing some. The sample lists approximately 170,000 clones, just under 95% seen once, with about 4% in the top ten. The chain carries TRBV28 and TRBJ1-1; weak D call: TRBD1 (5 bases). Sequencing was carried out using blood. The TCR sequence derives from a woman aged 55-75 years in good health. The CDR3: CASSRDLNTEAFF. CDR3 coding DNA: TGTGCCAGCAGCAGGGATCTGAACACTGAAGCTTTCTTT.